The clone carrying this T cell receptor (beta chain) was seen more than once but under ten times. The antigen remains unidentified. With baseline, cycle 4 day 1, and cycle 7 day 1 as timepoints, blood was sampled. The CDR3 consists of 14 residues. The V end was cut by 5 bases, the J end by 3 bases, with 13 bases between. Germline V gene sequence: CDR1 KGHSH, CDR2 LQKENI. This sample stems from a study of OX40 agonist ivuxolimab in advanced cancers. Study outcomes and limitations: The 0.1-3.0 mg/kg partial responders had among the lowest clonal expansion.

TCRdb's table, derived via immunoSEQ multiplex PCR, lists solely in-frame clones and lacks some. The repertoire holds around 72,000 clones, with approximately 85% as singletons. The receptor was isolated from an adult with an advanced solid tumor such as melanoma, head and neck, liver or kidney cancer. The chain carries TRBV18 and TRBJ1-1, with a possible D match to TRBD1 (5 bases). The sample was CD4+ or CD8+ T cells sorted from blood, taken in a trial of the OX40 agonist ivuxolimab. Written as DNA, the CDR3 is TGTGCCAGCTCATCCGCCAGGGAGTACACTGAAGCTTTCTTT. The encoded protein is CASSSAREYTEAFF.